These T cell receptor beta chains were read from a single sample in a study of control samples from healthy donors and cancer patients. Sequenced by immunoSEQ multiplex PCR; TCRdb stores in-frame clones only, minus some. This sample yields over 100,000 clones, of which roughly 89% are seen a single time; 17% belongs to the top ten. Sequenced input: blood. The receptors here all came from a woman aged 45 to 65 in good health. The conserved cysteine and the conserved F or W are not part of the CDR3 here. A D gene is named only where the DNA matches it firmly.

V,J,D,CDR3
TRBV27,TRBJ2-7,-,ASSLPGGYEQY
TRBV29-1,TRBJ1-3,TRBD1,SVGTGTGNTIY
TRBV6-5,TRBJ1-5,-,ASSLGGLGDQPQH
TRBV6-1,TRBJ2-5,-,ASSEDVAIQETQY
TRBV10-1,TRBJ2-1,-,ASSDMANEQF
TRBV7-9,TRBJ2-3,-,ASSSSLGIGNTDTQY
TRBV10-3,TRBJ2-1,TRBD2,AISLAVNEQF
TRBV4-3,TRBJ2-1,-,ASSQGTGGAPYNEQF
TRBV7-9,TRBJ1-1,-,ASSYSGPSEAF
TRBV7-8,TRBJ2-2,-,ASRLAGVNTGELF
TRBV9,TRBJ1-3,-,ASSVRDSGLSSGNTIY
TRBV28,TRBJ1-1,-,ATSLVNTEAF
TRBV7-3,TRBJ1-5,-,ASSLAGGNQPQH
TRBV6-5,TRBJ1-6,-,ASRSNSPLH
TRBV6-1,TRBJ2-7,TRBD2,ASSEQGGVAYEQY
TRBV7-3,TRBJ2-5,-,ASSLSQGPSQTQY
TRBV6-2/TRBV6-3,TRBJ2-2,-,ASSYSRGDRELF
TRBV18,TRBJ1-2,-,ALRGPYYGYT
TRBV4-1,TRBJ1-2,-,ASSQDFRLFGVNYGYT
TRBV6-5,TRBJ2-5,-,ASSYLSGIQETQY
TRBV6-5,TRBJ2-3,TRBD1,ASRNDRGGGDTQY
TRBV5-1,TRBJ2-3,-,ASSFSDGTQY
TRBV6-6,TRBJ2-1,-,ATGHRGDEQF
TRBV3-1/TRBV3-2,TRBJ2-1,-,ASSRLGPKDHEQF
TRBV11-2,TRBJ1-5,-,ASSLAGLGMPQH
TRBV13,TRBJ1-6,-,ASGSGSSYNSPLH
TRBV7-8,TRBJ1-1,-,ASSLALGWTEAF
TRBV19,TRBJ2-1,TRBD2,ASTPGGGHEQF
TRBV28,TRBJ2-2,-,ASAGLGELF
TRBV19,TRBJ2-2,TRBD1,ASTTTGVNTGELF
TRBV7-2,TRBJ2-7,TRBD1,ASSLVTGAESPYEQY
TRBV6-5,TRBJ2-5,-,ASSSFRGSETQY
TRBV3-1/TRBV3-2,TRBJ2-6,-,ASSQVRPAGANVLT
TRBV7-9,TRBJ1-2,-,ASSLTRDGYT
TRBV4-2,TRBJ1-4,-,ASSQGAAREEKLF
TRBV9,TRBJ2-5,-,ASSGPTGQETQY
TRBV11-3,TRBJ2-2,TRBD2,ASSLSGVNTGELF
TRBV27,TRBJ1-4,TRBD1,ASRDRVGEKLF
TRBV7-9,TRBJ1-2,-,ASSLDIYGYT
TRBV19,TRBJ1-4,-,ASRNRARGEKLF
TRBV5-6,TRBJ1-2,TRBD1,ASSFFNRGERGYT
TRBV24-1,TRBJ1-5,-,ATSDGSPTGNQPQH
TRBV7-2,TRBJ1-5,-,ASSLSGGNSNQPQH
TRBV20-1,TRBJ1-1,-,SASNPKGTEAF
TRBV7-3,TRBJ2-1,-,ASSRTTGLGGEQF
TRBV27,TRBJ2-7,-,ASSDRPYFEQY
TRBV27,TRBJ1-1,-,ASSFNGVGNTEAF
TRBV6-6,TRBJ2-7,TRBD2,ATSVGLAGLEQY
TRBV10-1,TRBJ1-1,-,ASSWGDLNTEAF
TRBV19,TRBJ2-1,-,AAKIRAGPRSYEQF
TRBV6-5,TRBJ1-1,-,ASRYTGMNTEAF
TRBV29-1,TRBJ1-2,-,SVAGVDYGYT
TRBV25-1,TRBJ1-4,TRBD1,ASSGGGQALF
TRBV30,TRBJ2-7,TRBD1,AWSQGAYEQY
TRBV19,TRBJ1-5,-,ASNTGRGGNQPQH
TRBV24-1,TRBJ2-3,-,ATSEDGTDTQY
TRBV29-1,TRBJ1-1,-,SALQANTEAF